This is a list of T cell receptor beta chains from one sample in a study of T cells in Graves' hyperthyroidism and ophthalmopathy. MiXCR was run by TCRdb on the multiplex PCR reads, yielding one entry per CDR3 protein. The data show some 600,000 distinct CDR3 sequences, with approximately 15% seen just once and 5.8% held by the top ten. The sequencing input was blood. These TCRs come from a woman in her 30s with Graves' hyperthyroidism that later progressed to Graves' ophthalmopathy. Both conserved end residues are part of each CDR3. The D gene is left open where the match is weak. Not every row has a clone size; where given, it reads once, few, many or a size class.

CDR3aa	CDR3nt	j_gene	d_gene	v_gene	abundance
CASSTSGTQRDTQYF	TGTGCCAGTAGTACCTCCGGGACCCAGCGAGATACGCAGTATTTT	TRBJ2-3	-	TRBV19	many
CAWRKGDRGYSPLHF	TGTGCCTGGAGGAAGGGGGACAGGGGGTATTCACCCCTCCACTTT	TRBJ1-6	TRBD1	TRBV30	many
CASSPGLAGALGYNEQFF	TGTGCCAGCAGTCCCGGACTAGCGGGAGCACTGGGGTACAATGAGCAGTTCTTC	TRBJ2-1	TRBD2	TRBV6-1	-
CASRADPGPMGDTQYF	TGCGCCAGCAGGGCCGATCCGGGTCCGATGGGAGATACGCAGTATTTT	TRBJ2-3	-	TRBV5-1	-
CSARDLQSVYGYTF	TGCAGTGCTAGAGATCTTCAAAGTGTCTATGGCTACACCTTC	TRBJ1-2	-	TRBV20-1	-
CASSSREKDTQYF	TGTGCTAGCAGCAGCAGGGAGAAAGATACGCAGTATTTT	TRBJ2-3	-	TRBV7-7	many
CASSRGMQAYNEQFF	TGTGCCAGCAGCAGGGGGATGCAGGCCTACAATGAGCAGTTCTTC	TRBJ2-1	-	TRBV7-9	once
CASRYAGDEQYF	TGTGCCAGCAGATACGCAGGCGACGAGCAGTACTTC	TRBJ2-7	-	TRBV14	many
CVSRDRINSPLHF	TGTGTCAGCAGGGACAGGATTAATTCACCCCTCCACTTT	TRBJ1-6	TRBD1	TRBV3-1	few
CASRTGTSPYNEQFF	TGCGCCAGCCGCACCGGGACTAGCCCTTACAATGAGCAGTTCTTC	TRBJ2-1	TRBD2	TRBV5-1	many
CASSLVQVVNYGYTF	TGTGCCAGCAGCTTAGTTCAGGTGGTTAACTATGGCTACACCTTC	TRBJ1-2	-	TRBV7-2	many
CASSLGQETVNEKLFF	TGCGCCAGCAGCTTGGGGCAGGAGACAGTGAATGAAAAACTGTTTTTT	TRBJ1-4	-	TRBV5-1	few
CASRRTGVGANVLTF	TGTGCCAGCAGGAGGACAGGGGTTGGGGCCAACGTCCTGACTTTC	TRBJ2-6	TRBD1	TRBV27	-
CASSIYSMNTEAFF	TGTGCCAGTAGTATCTACAGTATGAACACTGAAGCTTTCTTT	TRBJ1-1	-	TRBV19	many
CASSPITDTGELFF	TGTGCCAGCAGCCCGATCACAGACACCGGGGAGCTGTTTTTT	TRBJ2-2	-	TRBV5-4	many
CATGLLHRDEQYF	TGTGCTACGGGGCTTTTACATAGGGACGAGCAGTACTTC	TRBJ2-7	-	TRBV7-2	-
CAWSFGVLNEQFF	TGTGCCTGGAGTTTTGGGGTTTTGAATGAGCAGTTCTTC	TRBJ2-1	-	TRBV30	-
CASSVAAGGYEQYF	TGTGCCAGCAGCGTAGCGGCGGGGGGGTACGAGCAGTACTTC	TRBJ2-7	TRBD2	TRBV9	-
CASRPRGDYGYTF	TGCGCCAGCAGACCCAGGGGGGACTATGGCTACACCTTC	TRBJ1-2	TRBD1	TRBV5-1	many
CAWRIAEKQFF	TGTGCCTGGAGGATAGCGGAGAAGCAGTTCTTC	TRBJ2-1	-	TRBV30	many
CASSVEAASSYEQYF	TGTGCCAGCAGCGTAGAGGCGGCGAGCTCCTACGAGCAGTACTTC	TRBJ2-7	-	TRBV9	many
CASSLSETEGTEAFF	TGTGCCAGCAGTTTATCCGAGACCGAGGGGACTGAAGCTTTCTTT	TRBJ1-1	-	TRBV28	many
CASSLDRGTNEKLFF	TGTGCCAGCAGCTTAGACAGGGGAACTAATGAAAAACTGTTTTTT	TRBJ1-4	-	TRBV11-2	many
CASSWGTVMGNTEAFF	TGCGCCAGCAGCTGGGGGACGGTCATGGGGAACACTGAAGCTTTCTTT	TRBJ1-1	-	TRBV5-1	-
CASSAGTWDYEQYF	TGTGCCAGCAGTGCCGGGACATGGGACTACGAGCAGTACTTC	TRBJ2-7	-	TRBV28	many
CASSSHRGGLVWEGYTF	TGTGCCAGCAGTTCTCATAGAGGGGGCTTAGTATGGGAGGGCTACACCTTC	TRBJ1-2	TRBD1	TRBV27	once
CASKETSGNGEQFF	TGTGCCAGCAAGGAGACTAGCGGGAACGGCGAGCAGTTCTTC	TRBJ2-1	TRBD2	TRBV28	many
CASSPVKGTLLSYEQYF	TGTGCCAGCAGTCCAGTCAAAGGGACACTACTCTCCTACGAGCAGTACTTC	TRBJ2-7	-	TRBV6-1	-
CASSLRTSEDETQYF	TGTGCCAGCAGCCTCAGGACAAGCGAGGACGAGACCCAGTACTTC	TRBJ2-5	-	TRBV13	many
CASSEAGGSYGYTF	TGTGCCAGCAGTGAAGCTGGGGGGTCCTATGGCTACACCTTC	TRBJ1-2	-	TRBV6-1	many
CASSSRTQGLNTEAFF	TGTGCCAGTAGTAGCCGCACACAAGGATTGAACACTGAAGCTTTCTTT	TRBJ1-1	-	TRBV19	-
CASSLISGDQPQHF	TGTGCCAGTAGCTTAATTTCGGGCGACCAGCCCCAGCATTTT	TRBJ1-5	-	TRBV19	-
CATSDSAGARGNEQFF	TGTGCCACCAGTGATTCCGCGGGTGCCAGGGGAAATGAGCAGTTCTTC	TRBJ2-1	-	TRBV24-1	-
CASSPFRGANYGYTF	TGTGCCAGCAGTCCGTTTCGCGGAGCCAACTATGGCTACACCTTC	TRBJ1-2	-	TRBV6-1	few
CASNLAGAGNTGELFF	TGTGCCAGCAATTTAGCGGGAGCTGGGAACACCGGGGAGCTGTTTTTT	TRBJ2-2	TRBD2	TRBV6-2/TRBV6-3	many
CASSFLDSNSPLHF	TGTGCCAGCAGCTTTTTGGACAGTAATTCACCCCTCCACTTT	TRBJ1-6	-	TRBV7-9	many
CASSLGVLSSYNEQFF	TGTGCCAGCAGCTTAGGTGTGCTGAGCTCCTACAATGAGCAGTTCTTC	TRBJ2-1	-	TRBV11-3	many
CASSSGTGYQETQYF	TGTGCCAGCAGCTCGGGGACAGGGTACCAAGAGACCCAGTACTTC	TRBJ2-5	TRBD1	TRBV7-2	many
CASSGRYTGELFF	TGTGCCAGTAGCGGGAGGTACACCGGGGAGCTGTTTTTT	TRBJ2-2	TRBD2	TRBV19	few
CASSLKLSSYNEQFF	TGTGCCAGTAGTTTAAAACTTTCCTCCTACAATGAGCAGTTCTTC	TRBJ2-1	-	TRBV19	-
CASWDRGTGELFF	TGTGCCAGTTGGGACAGGGGGACCGGGGAGCTGTTTTTT	TRBJ2-2	TRBD1	TRBV19	few
CAWSSGTEGKTEALF	TGTGCCTGGAGTTCCGGGACAGAAGGGAAGACTGAAGCTTTGTTT	TRBJ1-1	TRBD1	TRBV30	-
CASSRQGGASTEAFF	TGTGCCAGTAGTCGGCAGGGTGGGGCGAGCACTGAAGCTTTCTTT	TRBJ1-1	-	TRBV19	many
CASSIIAQQGRGYTF	TGTGCCAGTAGTATAATTGCCCAACAGGGTCGTGGCTACACCTTC	TRBJ1-2	-	TRBV19	many
CASSLRDRDQPQHF	TGTGCCAGCAGCTTACGGGACAGGGATCAGCCCCAGCATTTT	TRBJ1-5	TRBD1	TRBV7-2	many
CASSPDGFRGEKLFF	TGCGCCAGCAGCCCGGACGGATTTCGCGGTGAAAAACTGTTTTTT	TRBJ1-4	-	TRBV5-1	many
CASSPGGGPGTDTQYF	TGTGCCAGTAGCCCCGGAGGAGGGCCGGGCACAGATACGCAGTATTTT	TRBJ2-3	-	TRBV19	-
CASSPGGELSYNEQFF	TGTGCCAGCAGCCCCGGGGGGGAGTTATCCTACAATGAGCAGTTCTTC	TRBJ2-1	TRBD2	TRBV5-4	-
CSAEAGTSGYTF	TGCAGTGCTGAGGCAGGGACGAGTGGCTACACCTTC	TRBJ1-2	-	TRBV20-1	many
CASSKDRGGILALHF	TGTGCCAGCAGCAAAGACAGAGGGGGAATTCTGGCCCTCCACTTT	TRBJ1-6	-	TRBV7-8	many
CASIGGRNYGYTF	TGTGCCAGTATAGGGGGCCGGAACTATGGCTACACCTTC	TRBJ1-2	TRBD1	TRBV19	few
CASSGQVYGYTF	TGTGCCAGCAGTGGACAGGTCTATGGCTACACCTTC	TRBJ1-2	TRBD1	TRBV12-3/TRBV12-4	many
CASSVGQEHEQYF	TGTGCCAGCAGCGTAGGACAGGAACACGAGCAGTACTTC	TRBJ2-7	-	TRBV9	few
CAWSVSLHRATQYF	TGTGCCTGGAGTGTCAGCCTCCATCGCGCGACCCAGTACTTC	TRBJ2-5	-	TRBV30	-
CASTVAGAGANVLTF	TGTGCCAGCACTGTCGCGGGGGCTGGGGCCAACGTCCTGACTTTC	TRBJ2-6	TRBD2	TRBV6-2/TRBV6-3	-
CASRATLGHSTFF	TGTGCCAGCAGGGCTACCTTGGGACATAGTACTTTCTTT	TRBJ1-1	-	TRBV2	many
CASSAEGGFAGGSYEQYF	TGTGCCAGCAGTGCAGAGGGCGGTTTCGCGGGAGGATCCTACGAGCAGTACTTC	TRBJ2-7	TRBD2	TRBV6-2/TRBV6-3	many